The 24 T cell receptor beta chains reported below all come from one sample, sequenced in a study of Graves' ophthalmopathy and Graves' hyperthyroidism. Researchers took RNA transcripts and amplified TCR beta CDR3 regions from them. An opening RT-PCR round employed HTBI primers and preceded a second-round multiplex PCR. From the multiplex PCR reads, TCRdb called clonotypes with MiXCR, one entry per CDR3 protein. The repertoire includes roughly 1.1 million distinct CDR3 sequences, 35% to 45% of them detected once, and roughly 11% sits in the top ten. The material sequenced was peripheral blood or thyroid tissue (not recorded which). Source of these receptors: an adult man with Graves' hyperthyroidism.

A single count supports this clonotype. The chain combines TRBV15 with TRBJ1-2; 11 nucleotides agree with TRBD1. CDR1 LNHNV and CDR2 YYDKDF come from the germline V gene (reference sequence). The J segment lost 6 bases and the V segment lost 1 base, leaving 4 bases of the junction unmatched. This CDR3 region has 15 residues. The CDR3 coding sequence is TGTGCCACCAGCAGAGCCGGGACAGGGGGTCATGGCTACACCTTC. Its protein product is CATSRAGTGGHGYTF.

The chain uses TRBV15 and TRBJ1-6; 10 nucleotides match TRBD1. Trimming removed 3 bases from V and 9 bases from J; junction bases left unmatched: 2. Germline V gene lookup returns CDR1 LNHNV and CDR2 YYDKDF (reference sequence). The CDR3 is 14 residues long. The CDR3 sequence is CATSSRDRGSPLHF. The CDR3, as DNA: TGTGCCACCAGCAGCAGGGACAGGGGTTCACCCCTCCACTTT.

This clonotype was counted a few times. In DNA, the CDR3 is TGTGCCAGCAGCCAAGATAAGGTGGGACCCAGCAATCAGCCCCAGCATTTT. This translates into CASSQDKVGPSNQPQHF. The chain has TRBV5-4 and TRBJ1-5; a weak D match, TRBD1 (5 bases). Trimming stripped 4 bases from V and 1 base from J, with 18 bases between. Germline CDR1 is SGHNT and CDR2 is YYREEE (reference sequence). The CDR3 sequence is 17 residues long.

This clonotype was seen ten or more times. The genes are TRBV7-9 and TRBJ1-1, with D possibly being TRBD1 (5 bases). This CDR3 region has 15 residues. V lost 5 bases and J lost 4, with 17 bases in between. Germline V CDR1 and CDR2: SEHNR, FQNEAQ (reference sequence). DNA for the CDR3: TGTGCCAGCAGCGCAACCTCGGTGGGGGGCACTGAAGCTTTCTTT. It translates to CASSATSVGGTEAFF.

The chain has TRBV3-1 and TRBJ1-4; tentative D call: TRBD1 (6 bases). From germline, CDR1 is LGHDT and CDR2 YNNKEL (reference sequence). V dropped 1 base and J dropped 7 bases, with 10 bases sitting between them. There are 14 residues in the CDR3. As DNA, the CDR3 is TGTGCCAGCAGCCAAGGCAGGGGAGGTGAAAAACTGTTTTTT. Protein sequence: CASSQGRGGEKLFF. The full variable domain, its missing parts supplied by reference TRBV3-1 and TRBJ1-4, is DTAVSQTPKYLVTQMGNDKSIKCEQNLGHDTMYWYKQDSKKFLKIMFSYNNKELIINETVPNRFSPKSPDKAHLNLHINSLELGDSAVYFCASSQGRGGEKLFFGSGTQLSVL.

This chain uses TRBV19 with TRBJ2-7; D is possibly TRBD1 or TRBD2 (6 bases each). CDR1 and CDR2 (germline): LNHDA, SQIVND (reference sequence). Trimming left V 5 bases short and J 5 bases short, with 19 bases between. The CDR3 consists of 15 residues. CDR3 nucleotide sequence: TGTGCCAGTAGTCAACGACAGGTCCCGGGGGACGAGCAGTACTTC. Translating it yields CASSQRQVPGDEQYF.

This clonotype was observed a few times. The V and J genes are TRBV5-1 and TRBJ2-7; 8 bases fit TRBD2. Germline values: CDR1 SGHRS, CDR2 YFSETQ. The CDR3 runs to 12 residues. The V and J ends lost 4 bases and 9 bases, in that order; junction bases with no gene match: 6. CDR3 sequence reads: CASSREGGRQYF. The DNA of the CDR3 is TGCGCCAGCAGCCGGGAGGGCGGGAGGCAGTACTTC. Filled out from reference TRBV5-1 and TRBJ2-7, the complete variable domain reads KAGVTQTPRYLIKTRGQQVTLSCSPISGHRSVSWYQQTPGQGLQFLFEYFSETQRNKGNFPGRFSGRQFSNSRSEMNVSTLELGDSALYLCASSREGGRQYFGPGTRLTVT.

This clonotype was seen only a few times. V is TRBV2 and J is TRBJ1-5; 7 nucleotides match TRBD1. J lost 1 base, V lost 6 bases, and 6 bases had no gene match. The CDR3 has 15 amino acids. Germline lookup yields CDR1 SNHLY and CDR2 FYNNEI. CDR3 DNA sequence: TGTGCCAGCAGGGAGGAACAGGGGAGCAATCAGCCCCAGCATTTT. This codes for CASREEQGSNQPQHF.

Ten or more counts support this clonotype. This chain links TRBV10-2 with TRBJ2-7, with TRBD1 identical over 8 bases. Unmatched junction bases numbered 7, after V lost 6 bases and J lost 9 bases. This CDR3 region has 12 residues. Per germline, CDR1 WSHSY and CDR2 SAAADI. The CDR3 DNA reads as TGCGCCAGCAGCGGGGACAGGTTTCGGCAGTACTTC. It yields the protein CASSGDRFRQYF.

Comments on this clonotype: At one boundary the junction diverges from the germline segment, which might be a read error. The rearrangement uses TRBV7-2 and TRBJ2-7; TRBD1 matches 9 bases. The CDR3 length is 11 residues. Per germline, CDR1 SGHTA and CDR2 FQGNSA. This chain's CDR3 is CASSPQGAPNF. CDR3 DNA sequence: TGTGCCAGCAGCCCACAGGGGGCGCCCAACTTC.

Only a few counts were recorded for this clonotype. The V and J genes are TRBV14 and TRBJ2-7, with 7 bases aligning to TRBD2. The CDR3 spans 16 residues. With V trimmed by 4 bases and J by 2 bases, 11 bases remained unmatched. From germline, CDR1 is SGHDN and CDR2 FVKESK. The CDR3 DNA sequence: TGTGCCAGCAGCCGGGGACTACAGGTTGGTCCCTACGAGCAGTACTTC. Protein product: CASSRGLQVGPYEQYF.

This clonotype was counted between two and nine times. The chain is built from TRBV27 and TRBJ1-4, with D perhaps TRBD1 (5 bases). The germline gives CDR1 MNHEY, CDR2 SMNVEV (reference sequence). This CDR3 spans 13 amino acids. V was pared by 6 bases and J by 8 bases, with 13 bases between. CDR3: CASRPDSSEKLFF. The CDR3 region has the DNA TGTGCCAGCAGACCTGACAGTTCGGAAAAACTGTTTTTT.

A remark on this clonotype: Since a much larger clone is just one base distant, this may be a read error. This chain connects TRBV7-6 to TRBJ2-2; 10 bases fit TRBD1. The CDR3 runs 15 residues. Germline assignment: CDR1 SGHVS and CDR2 FNYEAQ. CDR3 in DNA: TGTGCCAGCAGCCAGGGACAGGGGAACACCGGGGAGCTGCTTTTT. Residues: CASSQGQGNTGELLF.

The chain is built from TRBV10-3 and TRBJ2-7; 7 bases line up with TRBD1. CDR3 length: 16 amino acids. Germline CDR1 and CDR2: ENHRY and SYGVKD. Trimming at V came to 10 bases and at J to 2 bases, leaving 17 bases not matched to a gene. The CDR3, as DNA: TGTGCCAGCAGCCCGGGATCCGGGACAGAAACCTACGAGCAGTACTTC. Translating it yields CASSPGSGTETYEQYF.

To note about this clonotype: This may arise from a read error, as a much more abundant clone is one base away. This sequence joins TRBV2 and TRBJ1-5; 7 positions agree with TRBD1. The length of the CDR3 is 15 residues. CDR1 is SNHLY and CDR2 is FYNNEI in the germline V gene. V was clipped by 6 bases and J by 3 bases; unmatched bases: 8. CDR3 amino acids: CASRAPRGINQPQHF. DNA of the CDR3: TGTGCCAGCAGAGCACCCAGGGGGATCAATCAGCCCCAGCATTTT.

Many counts were recorded for this clonotype. The chain employs TRBV13 and TRBJ1-1, with TRBD1 matching 8 bases. V lost 5 bases, J lost 5 bases, and 10 bases stayed unmatched. From germline, CDR1 is PRHDT and CDR2 FYEKMQ (reference sequence). The CDR3 has 15 residues. CDR3 DNA sequence: TGTGCCAGCAGCATCGGACAGGGCGGAGGGACTGAAGCTTTCTTT. Residues: CASSIGQGGGTEAFF.

This chain joins TRBV7-9 and TRBJ2-7, with D tentatively TRBD2 (5 bases). The CDR3 is 9 residues long. Germline V CDR1 and CDR2: SEHNR, FQNEAQ (reference sequence). Between the trimmed V and J ends, which lost 5 bases and 11 bases, there was a span of 7 bases. The CDR3: CASSPREYF. The CDR3 DNA reads as TGTGCCAGCAGCCCGCGGGAGTACTTC.

In this sample, this clonotype turned up many times. The chain links TRBV11-2 to TRBJ1-2; D gene unclear. CDR1 and CDR2 from the germline V gene are SGHAT and FQNNGV. With 3 bases removed from V and 7 bases from J, the gap between germline ends came to 6 bases. The CDR3 is made up of 11 amino acids. The chain's CDR3 is CASSFGGGYTF. CDR3 coding DNA: TGTGCCAGCAGCTTCGGAGGTGGCTACACCTTC.

This sequence joins TRBV20-1 and TRBJ2-5, with unresolved D. V was pared by 6 bases and J by 4 bases, with 9 bases between. The CDR3 runs 11 residues. Looked up from germline, CDR1 is DFQATT and CDR2 is SNEGSKA (reference sequence). The DNA for the CDR3 is TGCAGTGCCAATAGTCGAGAGACCCAGTACTTC. Protein: CSANSRETQYF.

V gene TRBV9 combines with J gene TRBJ1-6, with 8 bases matching TRBD1. The V segment lost 4 bases and the J segment 13 bases; nucleotides outside the gene matches: 7. The CDR3 sequence is 13 residues long. The V gene's germline CDR1 is SGDLS and CDR2 YYNGEE. The CDR3 nucleotides are TGTGCCAGCAGCCCGCGACAGGGGCGTCCCCTCCACTTT. Translation: CASSPRQGRPLHF. Full variable domain (outside the CDR3, taken from reference TRBV9 and TRBJ1-6): DSGVTQTPKHLITATGQRVTLRCSPRSGDLSVYWYQQSLDQGLQFLIQYYNGEERAKGNILERFSAQQFPDLHSELNLSSLELGDSALYFCASSPRQGRPLHFGNGTRLTVT.

This clonotype was detected a few times. The chain uses TRBV27 and TRBJ2-7; D is unclear. From germline, CDR1 is MNHEY and CDR2 SMNVEV (reference sequence). The CDR3 contains 11 residues. V lost 8 bases to trimming and J lost 3 bases, with 8 bases between them. The CDR3 region is CASGWGYEQYF. The CDR3 coding sequence is TGTGCCAGCGGTTGGGGCTACGAGCAGTACTTC.

This clonotype was seen repeatedly, ten times or more. V is TRBV12-3 or TRBV12-4 and J is TRBJ1-5; no reliable D call. The CDR3 length is 11 residues. V lost 7 bases to trimming and J lost 11 bases, with 12 bases between them. Here the CDR3 DNA reads TGTGCCAGCACGGCCGGCTCGGCCCAGCATTTT. As protein: CASTAGSAQHF.

V is TRBV24-1 and J is TRBJ2-2; TRBD2 aligns across 7 bases. Germline loops: CDR1 KGHDR, CDR2 SFDVKD. J was trimmed by 5 bases and V by 2 bases; bases with no gene match: 4. This CDR3 spans 15 amino acids. The CDR3: CATSDYSSGTGELFF. In DNA form, the CDR3 reads TGTGCCACCAGTGATTATAGTAGCGGGACCGGGGAGCTGTTTTTT.

On this clonotype: This may be a read error: a much more frequent sequence differs by one nucleotide. This chain links TRBV5-8 with TRBJ1-4, with 8 bases identical to TRBD1. CDR1 and CDR2 from the germline V gene are SGHTS and YDEGEE. The CDR3 contains 17 residues. With V trimmed by 4 bases and J by 6 bases, 14 bases remained unmatched. The CDR3 spells CASSDGFGQGGDEKLFF. The DNA of the CDR3 is TGTGCCAGCAGCGACGGCTTCGGACAGGGCGGTGATGAAAAACTGTTTTTT.